Presented here are 29 T cell receptor beta chains from one specimen sequenced in a study of blood T cell repertoires in COVID-19. TCRdb's copy holds only in-frame clones and misses some; the assay was immunoSEQ multiplex PCR. The sample comprises fewer than 200,000 clones, roughly three quarters of which are singletons, and roughly 8.7% rests with the top ten. Sequences were obtained from peripheral blood. These receptors originate from a woman between 50 and 59 years old with active or convalescent COVID-19.

The chain employs TRBV11-2 and TRBJ1-1, with TRBD1 matching 7 bases. The germline V gene has CDR1 SGHAT and CDR2 FQNNGV. The V and J ends lost 8 bases and 8 bases, in that order; junction bases with no gene match: 8. This CDR3 contains 12 residues. The CDR3 sequence is CASSGGTAEAFF. CDR3 nucleotide sequence: TGTGCCAGCTCTGGGGGGACAGCCGAAGCTTTCTTT.

The chain combines TRBV9 with TRBJ1-3, with TRBD1 as a possible D gene (6 bases). The germline V gene has CDR1 SGDLS and CDR2 YYNGEE. V was clipped by 5 bases and J by 2 bases, with 17 bases between them. CDR3 length: 16 amino acids. The CDR3 DNA follows: TGTGCCAGCAGTACCTACCAGGGGCTTACTGGAAACACCATATATTTT. This gives the protein CASSTYQGLTGNTIYF. Complete variable domain (other parts from reference TRBV9 and TRBJ1-3): DSGVTQTPKHLITATGQRVTLRCSPRSGDLSVYWYQQSLDQGLQFLIQYYNGEERAKGNILERFSAQQFPDLHSELNLSSLELGDSALYFCASSTYQGLTGNTIYFGEGSWLTVV.

The rearrangement uses TRBV7-9 and TRBJ1-4; tentatively, D is TRBD1 (6 bases). V gave up 3 bases and J gave up 6 bases, with 20 bases separating them. The CDR3 runs 17 residues. Germline V gives CDR1 SEHNR, CDR2 FQNEAQ (reference sequence). The DNA for the CDR3 is TGTGCCAGCAGCTTTACCGGGACACCCTACGCGGATGAAAAACTGTTTTTT. This sequence encodes CASSFTGTPYADEKLFF.

This sequence joins TRBV29-1 and TRBJ2-1; perhaps TRBD2 as D (6 bases). Looked up from germline, CDR1 is SQVTM and CDR2 is ANQGSEA. Deletions cut 3 bases from V and 10 bases from J, with 10 bases between. The CDR3 totals 11 residues. The CDR3 DNA sequence: TGCAGCGTTGAGGTAGCGGACGAGCAGTTCTTC. Translating it yields CSVEVADEQFF.

This clone occurred once. J is TRBJ2-5 and V is TRBV7-6; TRBD2 matches at 7 bases. V was clipped by 1 base and J by 4 bases; unmatched bases: 6. Germline V lookup: CDR1 SGHVS, CDR2 FNYEAQ. This CDR3 is 15 amino acids long. The CDR3: CASSLEATSLETQYF. Written as DNA, the CDR3 is TGTGCCAGCAGCTTAGAGGCGACTAGCCTAGAGACCCAGTACTTC.

This chain links TRBV12-3 or TRBV12-4 with TRBJ1-4; TRBD1 is a possible D gene (6 bases). The CDR3 consists of 13 residues. Trimming took off 3 bases at V and 5 bases at J, with 7 bases between the two ends. The CDR3 protein is CASSFRGNEKLFF. In DNA, the CDR3 is TGTGCCAGCAGTTTTAGGGGGAATGAAAAACTGTTTTTT.

The chain has TRBV28 and TRBJ2-2; the match to TRBD1 covers 7 bases. This CDR3 is built from 14 residues. V shed 5 bases, J shed 4 bases, and the junction held 4 bases outside the gene matches. Germline CDR1 and CDR2: MDHEN and SYDVKM. CDR3 residues: CASSEDRTTGELFF. The CDR3 DNA follows: TGTGCCAGCAGTGAGGACAGGACCACCGGGGAGCTGTTTTTT.

The chain carries TRBV7-3 and TRBJ2-1; 13 nucleotides align to TRBD2. Germline V gene data show CDR1 as SGHTA and CDR2 as FQGTGA. The CDR3 covers 15 residues. V lost 3 bases, J lost 5 bases, and 1 base stayed unmatched. CDR3 amino acids: CASSLGLAGNNEQFF. The CDR3 coding sequence is TGTGCCAGCAGCTTGGGACTAGCGGGGAACAATGAGCAGTTCTTC.

This rearrangement joins TRBV14 to TRBJ1-4; 9 bases line up with TRBD1. Unmatched junction bases numbered 7, after V lost 0 bases and J lost 8 bases. The CDR3 contains 16 residues. Looked up from germline, CDR1 is SGHDN and CDR2 is FVKESK. This CDR3 reads CASSQDGTGIGEKLFF. The DNA of the CDR3 is TGTGCCAGCAGCCAAGATGGGACAGGGATAGGGGAAAAACTGTTTTTT.

The chain is built from TRBV7-2 and TRBJ2-5; weak D call: TRBD2 (5 bases). The CDR3 is made up of 14 amino acids. In germline, CDR1 is SGHTA, CDR2 FQGNSA. With 4 bases removed from V and 2 bases from J, the gap between germline ends came to 11 bases. CDR3 in amino acids: CASSSFGRQETQYF. The CDR3 bases are TGTGCCAGCAGCTCTTTTGGGAGACAAGAGACCCAGTACTTC. Full variable domain (remainder filled in from reference TRBV7-2 and TRBJ2-5): GAGVSQSPSNKVTEKGKDVELRCDPISGHTALYWYRQSLGQGLEFLIYFQGNSAPDKSGLPSDRFSAERTGGSVSTLTIQRTQQEDSAVYLCASSSFGRQETQYFGPGTRLLVL.

The chain is built from TRBV7-6 and TRBJ2-1; 10 nucleotides align to TRBD2. Germline loops: CDR1 SGHVS, CDR2 FNYEAQ. This CDR3 has 15 amino acids. Trimming removed 4 bases from V and 2 bases from J; junction bases left unmatched: 2. For the CDR3, the DNA is TGTGCCAGCAGCTCGCTAGCGGGAGCCTACAATGAGCAGTTCTTC. Translated, it gives CASSSLAGAYNEQFF.

The chain has TRBV18 and TRBJ1-3; D is undetermined. Trimming left V 0 bases short and J 2 bases short, with 8 bases between. Germline V gives CDR1 KGHSH, CDR2 LQKENI. CDR3 size: 15 residues. CDR3 amino acids: CASSPPGRAGNTIYF. The CDR3 DNA sequence: TGTGCCAGCTCACCACCGGGGAGGGCTGGAAACACCATATATTTT.

The CDR3 spells CASSYSTGRTDTQYF. CDR3 nucleotide sequence: TGTGCCAGCAGTTACTCGACAGGGCGCACAGATACGCAGTATTTT. V gene TRBV6-5 combines with J gene TRBJ2-3; TRBD1 matches at 7 bases. Germline loops: CDR1 MNHEY, CDR2 SVGAGI. The CDR3 extends over 15 amino acids. The V gene end was trimmed by 0 bases and the J gene end by 1 base; junction bases not matched to a gene: 1.

V is TRBV11-2 and J is TRBJ2-3; D ambiguous. The CDR3 is 11 amino acids. The germline V gene encodes CDR1 SGHAT and CDR2 FQNNGV. V lost 2 bases and J lost 7, with 4 bases in between. CDR3 amino acids: CASSLLYTQYF. In DNA form, the CDR3 reads TGTGCCAGCAGCTTACTATATACGCAGTATTTT.

The chain has TRBV7-2 and TRBJ2-1; D is unclear. The V and J ends lost 3 bases and 9 bases respectively, with 12 bases between them. The CDR3 has 13 amino acids. Germline loops: CDR1 SGHTA, CDR2 FQGNSA. CDR3 DNA sequence: TGTGCCAGCAGCTTGCGACCAGGTGGTGAGCAGTTCTTC. This sequence encodes CASSLRPGGEQFF.

The chain has TRBV28 and TRBJ1-2, with 7 bases that match TRBD1. V was pared by 3 bases and J by 1 base, with 5 bases of the junction left unmatched. CDR3 length: 15 amino acids. CDR1 is MDHEN and CDR2 is SYDVKM in the germline V gene. Here the CDR3 DNA reads TGTGCCAGCAGTTTGACGGGACAGTTTAACTATGGCTACACCTTC. Translating it yields CASSLTGQFNYGYTF.

This clone was picked up a small number of times. This sequence joins TRBV19 and TRBJ1-3, with 9 bases matching TRBD1. Germline loops: CDR1 LNHDA, CDR2 SQIVND (reference sequence). V dropped 3 bases and J dropped 4; count of bases not matched to a gene: 7. The CDR3 spans 16 residues. This CDR3 reads CASSIRPTGGGNTIYF. The CDR3 DNA is TGTGCCAGTAGTATCAGACCGACAGGGGGAGGAAACACCATATATTTT.

The gene calls are TRBV27 and TRBJ1-2; 9 bases line up with TRBD1. The CDR3 runs to 15 residues. Germline loops: CDR1 MNHEY, CDR2 SMNVEV (reference sequence). With V trimmed by 3 bases and J by 8 bases, 10 bases remained unmatched. This chain's CDR3 is CASSLEPTGGRGYTF. In DNA, the CDR3 is TGTGCCAGCAGTTTGGAACCGACAGGGGGTAGAGGCTACACCTTC.

The chain joins TRBV7-9 to TRBJ1-1; TRBD1 is a possible D gene (6 bases). CDR3 length: 18 residues. Trimming left V 5 bases short and J 3 bases short, with 25 bases between. Per germline, CDR1 SEHNR and CDR2 FQNEAQ (reference sequence). CDR3: CASSPNRWTVISDTEAFF. The CDR3 DNA reads TGTGCCAGCAGCCCGAATCGATGGACAGTCATTTCGGACACTGAAGCTTTCTTT.

The V call is TRBV11-2, the J call TRBJ1-2; 12 nucleotides match TRBD1. The CDR3 runs 14 residues. Trimming cost V 4 bases and J 6 bases; bases outside gene matches: 3. The germline CDR1 and CDR2 sequences are SGHAT and FQNNGV. Here the CDR3 reads CASSWGQGANGYTF. Here the CDR3 DNA reads TGTGCCAGCAGCTGGGGACAGGGGGCGAATGGCTACACCTTC.

This clone showed up many times. The V and J genes are TRBV15 and TRBJ1-3; 7 bases fit TRBD1. The CDR3 has 14 amino acids. Germline CDR1 and CDR2: LNHNV and YYDKDF (reference sequence). The trim removed 3 bases at V and 4 bases at J, leaving 3 bases unmatched. The CDR3 loop is CATSSRQGGNTIYF. CDR3 nucleotide sequence: TGTGCCACCAGCAGCAGACAGGGCGGAAACACCATATATTTT.

V and J are TRBV30 and TRBJ1-2; D gene ambiguous. V was trimmed by 3 bases and J by 4 bases, leaving 6 bases between them. The CDR3 runs to 11 residues. Germline loops: CDR1 GTSNPN, CDR2 SVGIG (reference sequence). In DNA, the CDR3 is TGTGCCTGGAGCCGTTCCTATGGCTACACCTTC. It codes for CAWSRSYGYTF.

V and J are TRBV28 and TRBJ2-7; 7 bases fit TRBD2. Unmatched junction bases numbered 9, after V lost 6 bases and J lost 4 bases. Germline V gene lookup returns CDR1 MDHEN and CDR2 SYDVKM. The CDR3 contains 14 residues. The CDR3, as DNA: TGTGCCAGCAGCCCTGCGGGAGTGGGTTACGAGCAGTACTTC. It encodes CASSPAGVGYEQYF.

The CDR3 DNA reads TGTGCCAGCATATATAACTATGGCTACACCTTC. This gives the protein CASIYNYGYTF. The chain links TRBV6-6 to TRBJ1-2; D gene ambiguous. Germline V gene sequence: CDR1 MNHNY, CDR2 SVGAGI (reference sequence). V was shortened by 7 bases and J by 1 base, with 4 bases between the two germline ends. The CDR3 has 11 amino acids.

The V gene is TRBV30, the J gene TRBJ1-2; unclear D gene. There are 12 residues in the CDR3. The germline gives CDR1 GTSNPN, CDR2 SVGIG (reference sequence). V was trimmed by 3 bases and J by 7 bases, leaving 12 bases between them. This CDR3 is CAWSRQAGGYTF. As DNA, the CDR3 is TGTGCCTGGAGCCGGCAGGCAGGTGGCTACACCTTC.

This chain uses TRBV7-8 with TRBJ2-7; 8 positions agree with TRBD1. V lost 3 bases to trimming and J lost 0 bases; unmatched junction nucleotides: 4. There are 15 residues in the CDR3. Germline CDR1 and CDR2: SGHVS and FQNEAQ. The CDR3 protein is CASSLGQVPSYEQYF. The CDR3 DNA reads as TGTGCCAGCAGCTTGGGACAGGTGCCCTCCTACGAGCAGTACTTC.

The chain combines TRBV2 with TRBJ2-5; 15 bases fit TRBD2. Germline CDR1 reads SNHLY; CDR2 reads FYNNEI. The CDR3 is 15 amino acids. Germline trimming cut 6 bases from V and 5 bases from J; bases unmatched to any gene: 4. CDR3 sequence: CASSGLAGGRETQYF. The CDR3 bases are TGTGCCAGCAGCGGACTAGCGGGGGGGCGGGAGACCCAGTACTTC.

This sequence joins TRBV25-1 and TRBJ2-7; maybe TRBD1 (6 bases). In germline, CDR1 is MGHDK, CDR2 SYGVNS. CDR3 length: 13 residues. V shed 4 bases and J shed 5 bases, with 12 bases lying between them. This CDR3 reads CASSALAGDEQYF. In nucleotides, the CDR3 is TGTGCCAGCAGTGCCCTGGCAGGGGACGAGCAGTACTTC.

This clone turned up a few times. The chain uses TRBV6-2 or TRBV6-3 and TRBJ1-1; TRBD1 aligns across 7 bases. The trim removed 3 bases at V and 8 bases at J, leaving 9 bases unmatched. Germline V gene lookup returns CDR1 MNHEY and CDR2 SVGEGT. The CDR3 is made up of 14 amino acids. This CDR3 reads CASSYTGAAREAFF. The CDR3 nucleotides read TGTGCCAGCAGTTATACAGGGGCCGCCAGGGAAGCTTTCTTT.